This note documents a single TCR beta chain sequence. The data derive from a study of blood T cell repertoires in COVID-19. Germline CDR1 SGHAT, CDR2 FQNNGV. Trimming left V 0 bases short and J 5 bases short, with 13 bases between. The CDR3 has 15 residues. TCRdb's table, derived via immunoSEQ multiplex PCR, lists solely in-frame clones and lacks some. The table has 250,000 to 300,000 clones, approximately 90% seen once; the top ten hold about 4.2%. The clonotype comes from a man aged 40-49 years with acute or convalescent COVID-19. This chain uses TRBV11-2 with TRBJ1-2; maybe TRBD1 (6 bases). Sequencing input: peripheral blood. The CDR3 sequence is CASSLEGGAPYGYTF. The CDR3 DNA sequence: TGTGCCAGCAGCTTAGAGGGGGGGGCGCCTTATGGCTACACCTTC.